This is a list of T cell receptor beta chains from one sample in a study of blood T cell repertoires in COVID-19. Method: immunoSEQ multiplex PCR; TCRdb's copy keeps in-frame clones and lacks some. The sample consists of about 380,000 clones, more than 75% of them appearing once. The sequencing input was PBMCs or T cells enriched from blood (not recorded which). All receptors derive from a woman aged 18-29 years who had recovered from COVID-19. Each CDR3 is given with its conserved first and last residue. D genes are given only for firm matches. Not every row has a clone size; where given, it reads once, few, many or a size class.

D gene | clone size | J gene | V gene | CDR3 DNA | CDR3 protein
TRBD2 | . | TRBJ2-4 | TRBV6-2/TRBV6-3 | TGTGCCAGCAGTTACTGGGGGGGAGTCGACAGTAAAAACATTCAGTACTTC | CASSYWGGVDSKNIQYF
TRBD1 | . | TRBJ1-5 | TRBV6-6 | TGTGCCAGCAGTCGCCGGACAGGGGGCTCGGGAAGCAATCAGCCCCAGCATTTT | CASSRRTGGSGSNQPQHF
TRBD2 | . | TRBJ2-1 | TRBV11-2 | TGTGCCAGCAGCTCGCGACTAGCGGGGGGGAGAAATGAGCAGTTCTTC | CASSSRLAGGRNEQFF
TRBD1 | . | TRBJ1-3 | TRBV30 | TGTGCCTGGTTCATTACAGGGGGAGTAAACACCATATATTTT | CAWFITGGVNTIYF
. | . | TRBJ1-2 | TRBV12-3/TRBV12-4 | TGTGCCAGCAGTTTAGGCGGGGCGGGTGGCTACACCTTC | CASSLGGAGGYTF
TRBD1 | . | TRBJ2-7 | TRBV27 | TGTGCCAGCGCCCCGGCACAGGGGGCCTACGAGCAGTACTTC | CASAPAQGAYEQYF
. | . | TRBJ1-5 | TRBV29-1 | TGCAGCGTTGTAGAAGCGGGTCGAAGTCAGCCCCAGCATTTT | CSVVEAGRSQPQHF
. | . | TRBJ1-2 | TRBV29-1 | TGCAGCGTTGAAGACCGACAGCGTAAAGGCTACACCTTC | CSVEDRQRKGYTF
. | . | TRBJ1-5 | TRBV7-2 | TGTGCCAGCAGCTTAGTTGGTCAGGGTGTGGGTTTAAATCAGCCCCAGCATTTT | CASSLVGQGVGLNQPQHF
TRBD2 | . | TRBJ2-3 | TRBV27 | TGTGCCAGCAGTTTACGAGGACTAGCGGTAACAGATACGCAGTATTTT | CASSLRGLAVTDTQYF
. | few | TRBJ1-2 | TRBV2 | TGTGCCAGCAGTGAAGGGTCAGGGGCGGCTGGCTACACCTTC | CASSEGSGAAGYTF
TRBD1 | . | TRBJ1-2 | TRBV5-1 | TGCGCCAGCAGCTCGACAGGGGTGAGGGGCTACACCTTC | CASSSTGVRGYTF
TRBD1 | . | TRBJ1-4 | TRBV6-2/TRBV6-3 | TGTGCCAGCAGCTATCCGGGACAGGGAAATGAAAAACTGTTTTTT | CASSYPGQGNEKLFF
TRBD1 | . | TRBJ1-5 | TRBV5-1 | TGCGCCAGCAGCTTGGATACAGGGGGAGGACAGCCCCAGCATTTT | CASSLDTGGGQPQHF
TRBD1 | . | TRBJ2-5 | TRBV18 | TGTGCCAGCTCAACCGGTCCGGGACAGGGAGAGACCCAGTACTTC | CASSTGPGQGETQYF
TRBD2 | . | TRBJ2-1 | TRBV7-8 | TGTGCCAGCAGCTTAAATTTGGCGGGGGGGTACAATGAGCAGTTCTTC | CASSLNLAGGYNEQFF
. | . | TRBJ2-1 | TRBV27 | TGTGCCAGCAGTTTCCTAGCCCCCGTCAATGAGCAGTTCTTC | CASSFLAPVNEQFF
. | . | TRBJ2-7 | TRBV10-2 | TGCGCCAGCAGTGAGGATTGGGCTCTGGGCTCCTACGAGCAGTACTTC | CASSEDWALGSYEQYF
. | . | TRBJ2-7 | TRBV29-1 | TGCAGCGTTGTACGCGGGTTGGGGGAGCAGTACTTC | CSVVRGLGEQYF
TRBD2 | . | TRBJ2-3 | TRBV11-3 | TGTGCCAGCAGCTTCACTAGCGGGGCCACAGATACGCAGTATTTT | CASSFTSGATDTQYF
. | . | TRBJ2-2 | TRBV5-1 | TGCGCCAGCAGCTTGGGTGCGGCGAACACCGGGGAGCTGTTTTTT | CASSLGAANTGELFF
TRBD2 | . | TRBJ2-7 | TRBV4-1 | TGCGCCAGCAGCCAAGAGGCGGGGGGAGTGGACGAGCAGTACTTC | CASSQEAGGVDEQYF